This T cell receptor (beta chain) was recovered during a study of T cells in Graves' hyperthyroidism and ophthalmopathy. The CDR3 regions of TCR beta were amplified from RNA transcripts. First-round RT-PCR targeting the TCR CDR3 was performed with the HTBI primer set. TCRdb reprocessed the multiplex PCR reads via MiXCR and lists one record per CDR3 protein. The sample holds 92,000 or so distinct CDR3 sequences, about half seen once. The CDR3 is 12 amino acids. CDR1 is MDHEN, CDR2 SYDVKM, per germline. Trimming removed 8 bases at V and 2 bases at J, with 10 bases between. This clonotype was detected many times.

This clonotype was obtained from a woman aged 40 to 49 with Graves' hyperthyroidism. The J gene is TRBJ2-7, the V gene TRBV28, with D possibly matching TRBD2 (5 bases). The sample was blood. This chain's CDR3 is CASALETYEQYF. For the CDR3, the DNA is TGTGCCAGCGCACTAGAGACCTACGAGCAGTACTTC.